The clone carrying this TCR beta chain is a singleton in its sample. Its matching antigen is unknown. The CDR3 runs 14 residues. The J segment lost 2 bases and the V segment lost 6 bases, leaving 4 bases of the junction unmatched. CDR1 and CDR2 from the germline V gene are SQVTM and ANQGSEA. This sample is drawn from a study of cytomegalovirus exposure and HLA in healthy donors. Primers included in the PCR were 60 Vbeta and 13 Jbeta primers. Under the authors' procedure: Among the unique TCR beta chains that a later analysis counted, about 86 million in all, 9.5 million to 11 million were shared. Sequencing was performed with immunoSEQ multiplex PCR; in TCRdb, only in-frame clones are kept and a portion is missing. Clonal size and the V and J genes are those of that table, whereas D and trimming came from the DNA. Of 150,000 to 200,000 clones listed, more than 65% are singletons. General study findings and limits: Researchers reported in a later analysis that a missense DCLRE1C variant was tied to TCR beta V- and J-gene trimming. Cytomegalovirus status was reportedly diagnosed by the classifier with high specificity and sensitivity. Presence/absence results assume similar sequencing depth per donor, which may not hold.

The chain couples TRBV29-1 to TRBJ2-3; TRBD2 matches at 11 bases. Sequencing was done on a sample of PBMCs. This sequence was found in a woman younger than 45 in good health and CMV-seronegative. CDR3 coding DNA: TGCAGCGTCTCTAGCGGGGGGTTCACAGATACGCAGTATTTT. It translates to CSVSSGGFTDTQYF.